The present entry profiles one TCR beta chain with its context. Its antigen is not known. These data are taken from a study of T cells after yellow fever vaccination. Study-wide results and caveats: Contamination of FACS-sorted repertoires by abundant clonotypes from the bulk population could occur. Post-booster repertoires again held most primary-vaccination clones (about 96% CD4, just under 90% CD8).

J lost 2 bases, V lost 6 bases, and 11 bases had no gene match. Looked up from germline, CDR1 is SGHRS and CDR2 is YFSETQ. The CDR3 is 16 residues long. Production of TCR cDNA was by 5'RACE template switching, which also added a universal primer site and UMIs. Using its own MiXCR run on the 5' RACE reads, TCRdb lists one record per CDR3 protein. The sample has around 600,000 distinct CDR3 sequences; roughly 12% are singletons. This receptor was identified in a young man who received the YFV17D yellow fever vaccine. The specimen was PBMCs, collected on the day of the yellow fever booster vaccination. The chain is built from TRBV5-1 and TRBJ2-5; 9 bases match TRBD2. Here the CDR3 DNA reads TGCGCCAGCACCCTTCTACTAGCGGGTCTGCAAGAGACCCAGTACTTC. It codes for CASTLLLAGLQETQYF.